This is a list of T cell receptor beta chains from one sample in a study of cytomegalovirus exposure and HLA in healthy donors. Libraries were prepared by immunoSEQ multiplex PCR; TCRdb keeps only in-frame clonotypes and omits some of them. The sample yields 150,000 to 200,000 clones, 60% to 85% seen once. The sample was PBMCs. Receptors were obtained from a female donor in good health and CMV-seronegative. The CDR3 runs from the conserved cysteine through the conserved F or W. Fields, in order: D gene, J gene, V gene, CDR3 length, clone size, CDR3 DNA, CDR3 protein. The D gene is left open where the match is weak. Clone size is shown for a subset of rows, as once, few, many or a class of expanded clone.

NA | TRBJ2-7 | TRBV7-8 | 12 | NA | TGTGCCAGCAGCCCTTTAATCTACGAGCAGTACTTC | CASSPLIYEQYF
NA | TRBJ2-7 | TRBV18 | 13 | NA | TGTGCCAGCTCACCCGAAGCGGGCTACGAGCAGTACTTC | CASSPEAGYEQYF
NA | TRBJ1-5 | TRBV19 | 15 | NA | TGTGCCAGTAGTAACCCCCTGGGGGCGAATCAGCCCCAGCATTTT | CASSNPLGANQPQHF
NA | TRBJ1-4 | TRBV7-2 | 13 | NA | TGTGCCAGCAGTTCTTTCAGGGATGAAAAACTGTTTTTT | CASSSFRDEKLFF
NA | TRBJ2-1 | TRBV19 | 13 | NA | TGTGCCAGTAGTTGGGGGCGCTCAAACGAGCAGTTCTTC | CASSWGRSNEQFF
NA | TRBJ2-5 | TRBV20-1 | 10 | NA | TGCAGTGCCAGCCAAGAGACCCAGTACTTC | CSASQETQYF
NA | TRBJ2-1 | TRBV4-1 | 17 | NA | TGCGCCAGCAGCCTTGCTCTGACAGGTGCCAGATTCGATGAGCAGTTCTTC | CASSLALTGARFDEQFF
NA | TRBJ1-1 | TRBV2 | 13 | few | TGTGCCAGCAAGAAGGACACGAACACTGAAGCTTTCTTT | CASKKDTNTEAFF
NA | TRBJ2-5 | TRBV28 | 14 | NA | TGTGCCAGCAGTTCCCCAGGGACTGCCGAGACCCAGTACTTC | CASSSPGTAETQYF
NA | TRBJ1-1 | TRBV5-4 | 14 | few | TGTGCCAGCAGCTGGGGGGGGAAGAACACTGAAGCTTTCTTT | CASSWGGKNTEAFF
NA | TRBJ1-5 | TRBV4-3 | 14 | NA | TGCGCCAGCAGCCAAGGGTTGAACGGTCAGCCCCAGCATTTT | CASSQGLNGQPQHF
NA | TRBJ1-5 | TRBV28 | 12 | NA | TGTGCCAGTTTACAGGGAAATCAGCCCCAGCATTTT | CASLQGNQPQHF
TRBD2 | TRBJ2-1 | TRBV5-1 | 15 | NA | TGCGCCAGCAGAGGGAGCGGGAACTCCTACAATGAGCAGTTCTTC | CASRGSGNSYNEQFF
TRBD2 | TRBJ2-7 | TRBV11-2 | 17 | NA | TGTGCCAGCAGCTTACTATCTAGCGGGAGGGCCTCCTACGAGCAGTACTTC | CASSLLSSGRASYEQYF
NA | TRBJ1-5 | TRBV7-8 | 18 | NA | TGTGCCAGCAGCTCGAGGGGGGGTCAGGGCAATAGCAATCAGCCCCAGCATTTT | CASSSRGGQGNSNQPQHF
NA | TRBJ1-6 | TRBV6-5 | 12 | NA | TGTGCCAGCAGTTCGTATAATTCACCCCTCCACTTT | CASSSYNSPLHF
NA | TRBJ2-7 | TRBV15 | 15 | few | TGTGCCACCAGCAGAGCCCGGGACATCCCCTACGAGCAGTACTTC | CATSRARDIPYEQYF
NA | TRBJ2-2 | TRBV7-3 | 14 | NA | TGTGCCAGCAGCCTATTAGGGGGAACCGGGGAGCTGTTTTTT | CASSLLGGTGELFF
NA | TRBJ1-2 | TRBV19 | 14 | NA | TGTGCCAGTAACACCAAGGAGGTTAACTATGGCTACACCTTC | CASNTKEVNYGYTF
NA | TRBJ1-6 | TRBV30 | 14 | NA | TGTGCCTGGAGTGAGGACCCCCGGGGTTCACCCCTCCACTTT | CAWSEDPRGSPLHF
TRBD1 | TRBJ1-2 | TRBV5-1 | 15 | once | TGCGCCAGCAGCTCCCAGACAGGGCCCAACTATGGCTACACCTTC | CASSSQTGPNYGYTF
NA | TRBJ1-1 | TRBV28 | 15 | NA | TGTGCCAGCAGTCCCGCCGGACAGAAAAACACTGAAGCTTTCTTT | CASSPAGQKNTEAFF
NA | TRBJ1-3 | TRBV5-1 | 14 | NA | TGCGCCAGCTCCGGGGGGGCGTCTGGAAACACCATATATTTT | CASSGGASGNTIYF
NA | TRBJ1-4 | TRBV28 | 14 | once | TGTGCCAGCAGAGGACAGACAGGAGAAGAAAAACTGTTTTTT | CASRGQTGEEKLFF
TRBD2 | TRBJ2-1 | TRBV7-2 | 15 | NA | TGTGCCAGCAGCTCGTTAAGCGGGGACTTTAGTGAGCAGTTCTTC | CASSSLSGDFSEQFF
TRBD1 | TRBJ1-5 | TRBV2 | 15 | NA | TGTGCCAGCAGTATCAGACAGGGGCCAGATCAGCCCCAGCATTTT | CASSIRQGPDQPQHF
NA | TRBJ2-2 | TRBV29-1 | 14 | NA | TGCAGCGTTGGAGAACAGTGGAACACCGGGGAGCTGTTTTTT | CSVGEQWNTGELFF
TRBD2 | TRBJ2-1 | TRBV29-1 | 14 | once | TGCAGCGTTTCTATTAGCGGGGGGGCCAATGAGCAGTTCTTC | CSVSISGGANEQFF
NA | TRBJ2-7 | TRBV5-1 | 13 | NA | TGCGCCAGCAGCTTGGGACTAACCTACGAGCAGTACTTC | CASSLGLTYEQYF
NA | TRBJ1-4 | TRBV7-2 | 15 | few | TGTGCCAGCAGCTTACGACACTCAACTAATGAAAAACTGTTTTTT | CASSLRHSTNEKLFF
TRBD2 | TRBJ2-2 | TRBV2 | 15 | NA | TGTGCCAGTAACCGACTAGCGGGGGTCTCCGGGGAGCTGTTTTTT | CASNRLAGVSGELFF
NA | TRBJ1-1 | TRBV5-5 | 12 | NA | TGTGCCAGCAGCTTCTTGTTAGATGAAGCTTTCTTT | CASSFLLDEAFF
TRBD2 | TRBJ2-5 | TRBV5-4 | 16 | NA | TGTGCCAGCAGCTCAGGGACTAGCGGGAGTGGAGAGACCCAGTACTTC | CASSSGTSGSGETQYF
NA | TRBJ1-5 | TRBV5-6 | 14 | NA | TGTGCCAGCAGCGAACTTGCGGGGAATCAGCCCCAGCATTTT | CASSELAGNQPQHF
NA | TRBJ1-1 | TRBV6-6 | 13 | NA | TGTGCCAGCAGTTTTTCTGTCAACACTGAAGCTTTCTTT | CASSFSVNTEAFF
NA | TRBJ1-1 | TRBV5-1 | 13 | NA | TGCGCCAGCAGGCTAAGCACCAACACTGAAGCTTTCTTT | CASRLSTNTEAFF